The next 32 T cell receptor beta chains were all read from a single sample in a study of blood T cell repertoires in COVID-19. Only in-frame clones appear in the TCRdb table, and some are missing; sequencing was by immunoSEQ multiplex PCR. Of roughly 110,000 clones in the sample, roughly 84% were seen once. Source material: peripheral blood. The receptors were gathered from a human donor in a cohort sampled during active COVID-19.

The chain combines TRBV11-2 with TRBJ2-1; TRBD2 agrees at 9 bases. Trimming removed 5 bases from V and 7 bases from J; junction bases left unmatched: 6. The length of the CDR3 is 14 residues. CDR1 SGHAT and CDR2 FQNNGV come from the germline V gene. The CDR3 DNA follows: TGTGCCAGCAGCCTAGCGGGAAGTCGGAATGAGCAGTTCTTC. This translates into CASSLAGSRNEQFF. Looking up the rest from reference TRBV11-2 and TRBJ2-1 gives the full variable domain: EAGVAQSPRYKIIEKRQSVAFWCNPISGHATLYWYQQILGQGPKLLIQFQNNGVVDDSQLPKDRFSAERLKGVDSTLKIQPAKLEDSAVYLCASSLAGSRNEQFFGPGTRLTVL.

The genes are TRBV9 and TRBJ2-1; D ambiguous. V gave up 4 bases and J gave up 4 bases, with 21 bases separating them. CDR1 SGDLS and CDR2 YYNGEE come from the germline V gene. The CDR3 covers 17 residues. The DNA for the CDR3 is TGTGCCAGCAGCCCCCAAAGCGCCCCCCGGTCTTACAATGAGCAGTTCTTC. Residues: CASSPQSAPRSYNEQFF.

The chain combines TRBV19 with TRBJ2-2; D ambiguous. The length of the CDR3 is 13 residues. Germline V gene sequence: CDR1 LNHDA, CDR2 SQIVND (reference sequence). V was shortened by 10 bases and J by 1 base, with 10 bases between the two germline ends. The CDR3 spells CATCYRNTGELFF. CDR3 DNA sequence: TGTGCCACCTGTTATAGGAACACCGGGGAGCTGTTTTTT. The whole variable domain, filled in from reference TRBV19 and TRBJ2-2, reads DGGITQSPKYLFRKEGQNVTLSCEQNLNHDAMYWYRQDPGQGLRLIYYSQIVNDFQKGDIAEGYSVSREKKESFPLTVTSAQKNPTAFYLCATCYRNTGELFFGEGSRLTVL.

This clone was seen a few times. The DNA for the CDR3 is TGTGCCAGCAGTGAAGAATCTAGCGGGAGTTATGAGCAGTTCTTC. Translation gives CASSEESSGSYEQFF. The rearrangement links TRBV6-1 to TRBJ2-1; 10 bases fit TRBD2. Germline CDR1 and CDR2: MNHNS and SASEGT. The CDR3 is 15 amino acids. V lost 1 base to trimming and J lost 8 bases; unmatched junction nucleotides: 5.

The V gene is TRBV19, the J gene TRBJ2-5; maybe TRBD2 (6 bases). The V gene lost 5 bases and the J gene lost 9 bases, with 13 bases spanning the gap. The CDR3 sequence is 12 residues long. Looked up from germline, CDR1 is LNHDA and CDR2 is SQIVND (reference sequence). The CDR3 DNA reads TGTGCCAGTAGTCGGGGGAGTAGGTCCCAGTACTTC. The encoded protein is CASSRGSRSQYF.

The J gene is TRBJ1-2, the V gene TRBV6-5; no clear D. This CDR3 has 14 residues. In germline, CDR1 is MNHEY, CDR2 SVGAGI. V lost 6 bases to trimming and J lost 7 bases, with 18 bases between them. The CDR3 sequence: CASSPAEVPGGYTF. In DNA, the CDR3 is TGTGCCAGCAGCCCCGCGGAGGTTCCAGGTGGCTACACCTTC.

The chain links TRBV6-2 or TRBV6-3 to TRBJ2-7, with TRBD1 as a possible D gene (6 bases). The CDR3 has 15 amino acids. Germline V gene data show CDR1 as MNHEY and CDR2 as SVGEGT. The germline V and J ends were trimmed by 2 bases and 1 base, with 12 bases remaining between them. CDR3 loop: CASSYPRQASYEQYF. CDR3 coding DNA: TGTGCCAGCAGTTACCCTAGACAGGCATCCTACGAGCAGTACTTC.

CDR3 nucleotide sequence: TGTGCCAGCAGCCTCCTAAAGGCAGGGGGTGCCGGGGAGCTGTTTTTT. It yields the protein CASSLLKAGGAGELFF. The chain couples TRBV5-6 to TRBJ2-2, with TRBD1 identical over 7 bases. Per germline, CDR1 SGHDT and CDR2 YYEEEE. This CDR3 region has 16 residues. V was clipped by 4 bases and J by 6 bases; unmatched bases: 12.

The sample holds one count of this clone. The chain links TRBV7-2 to TRBJ2-1; 12 bases are a match to TRBD2. The CDR3 covers 16 residues. The V gene's germline CDR1 is SGHTA and CDR2 FQGNSA. The trim removed 0 bases at V and 4 bases at J, leaving 1 base unmatched. The CDR3 loop reads CASSLAGLAGYNEQFF. The CDR3 DNA reads as TGTGCCAGCAGCTTAGCGGGACTAGCGGGTTACAATGAGCAGTTCTTC.

The rearrangement links TRBV28 to TRBJ2-1; TRBD2 aligns across 7 bases. This CDR3 is built from 16 residues. V shed 5 bases, J shed 4 bases, and the junction held 11 bases outside the gene matches. The germline V gene has CDR1 MDHEN and CDR2 SYDVKM. The CDR3 sequence: CASSQSSGVSYNEQFF. The CDR3 region has the DNA TGTGCCAGCAGTCAATCTAGCGGAGTATCGTACAATGAGCAGTTCTTC.

The gene calls are TRBV28 and TRBJ2-7, with D hard to call. V lost 3 bases and J 5 bases, leaving 17 bases between the germline ends. The CDR3 runs 15 residues. From germline, CDR1 is MDHEN and CDR2 SYDVKM. CDR3: CASSLPQGTLDEQYF. CDR3 nucleotide sequence: TGTGCCAGCAGTTTGCCACAAGGCACGCTAGACGAGCAGTACTTC.

The chain links TRBV29-1 to TRBJ1-5; TRBD1 aligns across 7 bases. Trimming cost V 5 bases and J 4 bases; bases outside gene matches: 8. The CDR3 extends over 14 amino acids. Germline CDR1 SQVTM, CDR2 ANQGSEA. The CDR3 region is CSVIDGTANQPQHF. CDR3 bases: TGCAGCGTTATAGACGGGACAGCTAATCAGCCCCAGCATTTT.

This chain uses TRBV19 with TRBJ2-4; D uncertain. Germline V gene data show CDR1 as LNHDA and CDR2 as SQIVND (reference sequence). Trimming removed 5 bases at V and 3 bases at J, with 8 bases between. CDR3 length: 13 residues. CDR3 sequence: CASSPPLKNIQYF. CDR3 in DNA: TGTGCCAGTAGTCCCCCCCTCAAAAACATTCAGTACTTC.

The CDR3 loop is CARSVVTLLPRGGSFEQFF. The CDR3 DNA sequence: TGTGCCAGAAGCGTAGTCACCCTCTTACCTCGGGGAGGGTCTTTTGAGCAGTTCTTC. The rearrangement uses TRBV5-3 and TRBJ2-1; 7 nucleotides agree with TRBD2. TRBV5-3 is reported as an ORF; its role is uncertain. CDR3 length: 19 residues. Losses at the gene ends were 4 bases for V and 9 bases for J; bases not matched to a gene: 25.

This sequence joins TRBV4-3 and TRBJ1-2, with D possibly matching TRBD1 (6 bases). This CDR3 has 15 amino acids. V shed 0 bases and J shed 8 bases, with 16 bases lying between them. Germline V gene lookup returns CDR1 LGHNA and CDR2 YSLEER. This CDR3 is CASSQDRGTYGGYTF. The CDR3 DNA reads as TGCGCCAGCAGCCAAGACAGGGGAACTTACGGAGGCTACACCTTC.

The count of this clone is one. The V and J genes are TRBV11-2 and TRBJ2-2; TRBD2 is a possible D gene (5 bases). Per the germline V gene, CDR1 is SGHAT and CDR2 is FQNNGV. This CDR3 is 17 amino acids long. V gave up 0 bases and J gave up 10 bases, with 21 bases separating them. CDR3 residues: CASSLDMGASNVAELFF. CDR3 DNA sequence: TGTGCCAGCAGCTTAGACATGGGAGCAAGCAACGTCGCGGAGCTGTTTTTT. The full variable domain, in which reference TRBV11-2 and TRBJ2-2 provide the parts outside the CDR3, is EAGVAQSPRYKIIEKRQSVAFWCNPISGHATLYWYQQILGQGPKLLIQFQNNGVVDDSQLPKDRFSAERLKGVDSTLKIQPAKLEDSAVYLCASSLDMGASNVAELFFGEGSRLTVL.

This clone was picked up one time. J is TRBJ2-1 and V is TRBV19; 7 nucleotides agree with TRBD1. CDR3 length: 13 residues. Germline V lookup: CDR1 LNHDA, CDR2 SQIVND (reference sequence). The V gene end was trimmed by 4 bases and the J gene end by 9 bases; junction bases not matched to a gene: 6. Here the CDR3 reads CASSNTGAGEQFF. DNA for the CDR3: TGTGCCAGTAGTAACACAGGGGCGGGTGAGCAGTTCTTC.

The V and J genes are TRBV25-1 and TRBJ2-5; TRBD2 matches at 9 bases. Germline CDR1 MGHDK, CDR2 SYGVNS. The CDR3 consists of 15 residues. After removal of 5 bases from V and 5 bases from J, the junction contained 9 bases not matched to a gene. The DNA for the CDR3 is TGTGCCAGCAGTATCCTCGGGGCGGGAGGGGAGACCCAGTACTTC. As protein: CASSILGAGGETQYF. The entire variable domain, with the rest obtained from reference TRBV25-1 and TRBJ2-5, is as follows: EADIYQTPRYLVIGTGKKITLECSQTMGHDKMYWYQQDPGMELHLIHYSYGVNSTEKGDLSSESTVSRIRTEHFPLTLESARPSHTSQYLCASSILGAGGETQYFGPGTRLLVL.

This clone was recorded once. The chain is built from TRBV24-1 and TRBJ2-3, with 11 bases lining up with TRBD1. Germline V gives CDR1 KGHDR, CDR2 SFDVKD. Trimming removed 7 bases from V and 5 bases from J; junction bases left unmatched: 7. CDR3 length: 15 amino acids. The CDR3 region is CATSLGQGAGDTQYF. The CDR3, as DNA: TGTGCCACCAGCCTAGGACAGGGGGCAGGAGATACGCAGTATTTT.

For this clone: Other nucleotide sequences in the sample specify the same CDR3. This chain connects TRBV18 to TRBJ1-2; D remains unclear. CDR1 KGHSH and CDR2 LQKENI come from the germline V gene. CDR3 size: 14 residues. Trimming cost V 6 bases and J 0 bases, with 11 bases left between them. Here the CDR3 reads CASSPTASNYGYTF. CDR3 nucleotides: TGTGCCAGCTCTCCTACAGCATCTAACTATGGCTACACCTTC.

The V call is TRBV3-1 (or the pseudogene TRBV3-2), the J call TRBJ2-2; 7 bases agree with TRBD1. The V gene end was trimmed by 3 bases and the J gene end by 5 bases; junction bases not matched to a gene: 3. This CDR3 has 14 residues. Per the germline V gene, CDR1 is LGHDT and CDR2 is YNNKEL (reference sequence). DNA of the CDR3: TGTGCCAGCAGCCACCAGACAGGGACCGGGGAGCTGTTTTTT. Translated, it gives CASSHQTGTGELFF.

This chain joins TRBV3-1 (or the pseudogene TRBV3-2) and TRBJ1-3, with 9 bases that match TRBD1. Germline V gene lookup returns CDR1 LGHDT and CDR2 YNNKEL (reference sequence). The CDR3 sequence is 16 residues long. Germline trimming cut 2 bases from V and 4 bases from J; bases unmatched to any gene: 6. Here the CDR3 DNA reads TGTGCCAGCAGCCAACTGACAGGGGGTTCGGGAAACACCATATATTTT. This gives the protein CASSQLTGGSGNTIYF.

The chain recombines TRBV5-6 with TRBJ2-1; 12 bases match TRBD2. CDR1 SGHDT and CDR2 YYEEEE come from the germline V gene. The CDR3 loop spans 16 amino acids. V lost 2 bases to trimming and J lost 3 bases; unmatched junction nucleotides: 3. The CDR3 DNA sequence: TGTGCCAGCAGCTTCAGGACTAGCGGGGACTACAATGAGCAGTTCTTC. Translating gives CASSFRTSGDYNEQFF.

This clone has a single count. The chain carries TRBV4-1 and TRBJ2-1, with 11 bases aligning to TRBD1. Trimming took 3 bases from V and 6 from J; bases not matched to a gene: 10. The CDR3 totals 17 residues. Per germline, CDR1 MGHRA and CDR2 YSYEKL. CDR3 sequence: CASSHRGQGAGGNEQFF. In nucleotides, the CDR3 is TGCGCCAGCAGCCACCGAGGACAGGGGGCCGGAGGCAATGAGCAGTTCTTC.

The CDR3 DNA follows: TGTGCCAGCAGCTTAACAGCGGGAGCTGATACGCAGTATTTT. Residues: CASSLTAGADTQYF. The V and J genes are TRBV7-9 and TRBJ2-3; TRBD2 agrees at 8 bases. Germline V CDR1 and CDR2: SEHNR, FQNEAQ (reference sequence). This CDR3 spans 14 amino acids. The ends lost 2 bases at V and 6 bases at J; junction bases unmatched: 4.

The chain employs TRBV5-6 and TRBJ2-3; no reliable D call. The CDR3 spans 16 residues. Trimming stripped 2 bases from V and 0 bases from J, with 13 bases between. Germline loops: CDR1 SGHDT, CDR2 YYEEEE. The CDR3 sequence: CASSFLSAVSTDTQYF. CDR3 nucleotides: TGTGCCAGCAGCTTTCTGAGTGCGGTTAGCACAGATACGCAGTATTTT.

The chain is built from TRBV4-1 and TRBJ1-2, with 7 bases fitting TRBD1. Trimming removed 1 base from V and 2 bases from J; junction bases left unmatched: 4. The CDR3 is 15 amino acids. Germline V gene sequence: CDR1 MGHRA, CDR2 YSYEKL. DNA of the CDR3: TGCGCCAGCAGCCAAGCGGCAGGGGGGAACTATGGCTACACCTTC. Protein product: CASSQAAGGNYGYTF.

The DNA for the CDR3 is TGTGCCACGAAATATTATGCCAGGGAAGTAGGCACCGGGGAGCTGTTTTTT. Residues: CATKYYAREVGTGELFF. V and J are TRBV19 and TRBJ2-2, with D possibly matching TRBD1 (5 bases). CDR3 length equals 17 residues. V lost 10 bases and J 4 bases, leaving 25 bases between the germline ends. The V gene's germline CDR1 is LNHDA and CDR2 SQIVND (reference sequence).

The CDR3 loop reads CASSLTTGSYEQYF. CDR3 nucleotide sequence: TGTGCCAGCAGTCTAACGACAGGTTCCTACGAGCAGTACTTC. The rearrangement uses TRBV6-5 and TRBJ2-7; tentative D call: TRBD1 (6 bases). CDR3 size: 14 residues. Germline V gene lookup returns CDR1 MNHEY and CDR2 SVGAGI. The V end lost 5 bases, the J end lost 1 base, and 12 bases lay between the germline ends.

The chain combines TRBV7-3 with TRBJ2-1; D may be TRBD2 (5 bases). The V end lost 4 bases, the J end lost 7 bases, and 14 bases lay between the germline ends. The V gene's germline CDR1 is SGHTA and CDR2 FQGTGA. The CDR3 extends over 14 amino acids. This chain's CDR3 is CASSSLLASNEQFF. The CDR3 nucleotides are TGTGCCAGCAGCTCCTTGCTAGCTTCTAATGAGCAGTTCTTC.

The genes are TRBV6-2 or TRBV6-3 and TRBJ2-1, with a weak D call TRBD2 (6 bases). The V and J ends lost 3 bases and 7 bases respectively, with 19 bases between them. Per the germline V gene, CDR1 is MNHEY and CDR2 is SVGEGT. There are 16 residues in the CDR3. The CDR3 DNA reads TGTGCCAGCAGTTATATGTCGTGGCGGGATGGTAATGAGCAGTTCTTC. Translating it yields CASSYMSWRDGNEQFF.

This chain connects TRBV5-1 to TRBJ2-1; 11 bases line up with TRBD2. V lost 4 bases and J lost 7; bases outside the gene matches: 7. The CDR3 length is 15 residues. Germline V gene sequence: CDR1 SGHRS, CDR2 YFSETQ. The CDR3 region has the DNA TGCGCCAGCAGCCTCGGGACTAGCGGATTTAATGAGCAGTTCTTC. Encoded protein: CASSLGTSGFNEQFF.